This TCR beta chain was sequenced during a study of neurological immune-mediated disorders. Study-wide findings and caveats: The phylogenetic placement of 18 of 34 multiple sclerosis patients' repertoires in one related-CDR3 cluster constitutes a possible signature. No expanded-clone CDR3 amino acid sequence recurred across subjects, suggesting private TCR-beta repertoires.

The unsorted libraries originated from 2 million PBMCs kept at -80 C. Trimming cost V 0 bases and J 4 bases, with 13 bases left between them. Germline CDR1 reads SGHRS; CDR2 reads YFSETQ. There are 15 residues in the CDR3. This clonotype was detected ten times or more. Its target is not known. Synthesis of cDNA used 5'RACE (with 10-nucleotide random UMIs). TCRdb processed the 5' RACE reads anew with MiXCR; each CDR3 protein has one entry. The sample has 66,000 or so distinct CDR3 sequences, 4% to 6% seen once. The TCR originated in a woman younger than 45 with multiple sclerosis. What was sequenced was PBMCs. The chain uses TRBV5-1 and TRBJ1-1; D uncertain. The CDR3 loop reads CASSLALGFPTEAFF. In DNA, the CDR3 is TGCGCCAGCAGCTTGGCGCTGGGGTTCCCCACTGAAGCTTTCTTT.